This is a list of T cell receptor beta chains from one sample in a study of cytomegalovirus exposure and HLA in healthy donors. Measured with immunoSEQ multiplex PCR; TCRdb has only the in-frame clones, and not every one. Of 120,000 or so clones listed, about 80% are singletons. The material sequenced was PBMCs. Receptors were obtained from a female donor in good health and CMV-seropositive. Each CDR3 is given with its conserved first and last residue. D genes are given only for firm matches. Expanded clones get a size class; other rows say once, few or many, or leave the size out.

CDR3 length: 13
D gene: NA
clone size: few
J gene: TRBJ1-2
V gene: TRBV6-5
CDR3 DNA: TGTGCCAGCAGGGGGGGAGGGGGATATGGCTACACCTTC
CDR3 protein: CASRGGGGYGYTF

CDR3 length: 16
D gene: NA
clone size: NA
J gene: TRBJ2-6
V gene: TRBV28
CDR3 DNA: TGTGCCAGCAGTTTATGGGGGAGCTCTGGGGCCAACGTCCTGACTTTC
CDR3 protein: CASSLWGSSGANVLTF

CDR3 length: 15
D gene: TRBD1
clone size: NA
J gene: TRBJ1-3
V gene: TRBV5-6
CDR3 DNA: TGTGCCAGCAGCTTTTACGGACAGGCAGGAAACACCATATATTTT
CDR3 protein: CASSFYGQAGNTIYF

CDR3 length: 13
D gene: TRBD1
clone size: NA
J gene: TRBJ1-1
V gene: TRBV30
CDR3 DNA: TGTGCCTGGAGTGGGACAGGGGCAGCTGAAGCTTTCTTT
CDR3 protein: CAWSGTGAAEAFF

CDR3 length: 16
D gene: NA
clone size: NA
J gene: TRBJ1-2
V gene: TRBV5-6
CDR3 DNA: TGTGCCAGCAGCTTCCGTGGGGGGACCGCTAACTATGGCTACACCTTC
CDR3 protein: CASSFRGGTANYGYTF

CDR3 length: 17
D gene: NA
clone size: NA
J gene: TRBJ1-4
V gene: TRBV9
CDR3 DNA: TGTGCCAGCAGCGTAGAAGGCGGCGGACAAGCAAATGAAAAACTGTTTTTT
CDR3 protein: CASSVEGGGQANEKLFF

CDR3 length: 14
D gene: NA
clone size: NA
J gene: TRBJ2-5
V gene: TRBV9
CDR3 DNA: TGTGCCAGCAGCGGGATGACGACGGAGGAGACCCAGTACTTC
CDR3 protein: CASSGMTTEETQYF

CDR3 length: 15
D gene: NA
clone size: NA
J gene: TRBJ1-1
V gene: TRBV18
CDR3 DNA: TGTGCCAGCTCACCACGGGGGCCACGGAACACTGAAGCTTTCTTT
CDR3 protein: CASSPRGPRNTEAFF

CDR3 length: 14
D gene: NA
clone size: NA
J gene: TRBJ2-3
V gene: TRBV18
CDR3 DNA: TGTGCCAGCTCACCAAATCCAATTTCAGATACGCAGTATTTT
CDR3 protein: CASSPNPISDTQYF

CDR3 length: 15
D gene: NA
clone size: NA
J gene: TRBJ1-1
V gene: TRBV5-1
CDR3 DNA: TGCGCCAGCAGCTTCTTCTCAGGGCTGAACACTGAAGCTTTCTTT
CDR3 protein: CASSFFSGLNTEAFF

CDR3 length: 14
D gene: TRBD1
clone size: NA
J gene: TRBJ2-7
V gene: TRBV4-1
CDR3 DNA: TGCGCCAGCAGCCAAGTAGGGACAGCCTACGAGCAGTACTTC
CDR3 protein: CASSQVGTAYEQYF

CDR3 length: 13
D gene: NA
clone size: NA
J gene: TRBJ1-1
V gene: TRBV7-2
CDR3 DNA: TGTGCCAGCAGCCGGGACACGAACACTGAAGCTTTCTTT
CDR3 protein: CASSRDTNTEAFF

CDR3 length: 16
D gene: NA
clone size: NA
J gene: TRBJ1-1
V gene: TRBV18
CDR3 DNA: TGTGCCAGCTCACCACCCGGGGGGAGGGCCAACACTGAAGCTTTCTTT
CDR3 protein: CASSPPGGRANTEAFF

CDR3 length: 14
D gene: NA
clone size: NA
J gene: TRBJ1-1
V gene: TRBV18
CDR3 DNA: TGTGCCAGCTCACCCACCGGGGAGGGTCGGAAAGCTTTCTTT
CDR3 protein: CASSPTGEGRKAFF

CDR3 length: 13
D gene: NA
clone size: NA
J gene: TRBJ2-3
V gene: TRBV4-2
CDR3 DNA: TGTGCCAGCAGCCACGTTCGGACAGATACGCAGTATTTT
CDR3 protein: CASSHVRTDTQYF

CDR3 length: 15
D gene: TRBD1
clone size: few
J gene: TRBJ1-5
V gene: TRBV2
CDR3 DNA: TGTGCCAGCAGTGTGGGACAGGGGACAGGACAGCCCCAGCATTTT
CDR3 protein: CASSVGQGTGQPQHF

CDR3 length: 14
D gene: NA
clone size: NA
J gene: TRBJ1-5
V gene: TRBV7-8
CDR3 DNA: TGTGCCAGCAGCCACGCGGGTGTTCATCAGCCCCAGCATTTT
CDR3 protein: CASSHAGVHQPQHF

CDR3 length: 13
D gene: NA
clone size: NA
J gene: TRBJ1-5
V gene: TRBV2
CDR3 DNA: TGTGCCAGCAGGAGGGAGCTAGGACAGCCCCAGCATTTT
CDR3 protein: CASRRELGQPQHF

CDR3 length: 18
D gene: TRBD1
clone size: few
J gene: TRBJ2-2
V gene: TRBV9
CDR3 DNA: TGTGCCAGCAGCCGTAGGGAAGAGTGGACAGGGGGTACCGGGGAGCTGTTTTTT
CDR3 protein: CASSRREEWTGGTGELFF

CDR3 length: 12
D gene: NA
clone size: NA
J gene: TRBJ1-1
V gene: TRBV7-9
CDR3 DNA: TGTGCCAGCAGCCCGCGGGCTCCGGAAGCTTTCTTT
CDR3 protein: CASSPRAPEAFF

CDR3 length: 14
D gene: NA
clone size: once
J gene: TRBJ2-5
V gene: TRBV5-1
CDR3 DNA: TGCGCCAGCAGTCATGCCCAGGGGTCAGAGACCCAGTACTTC
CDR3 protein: CASSHAQGSETQYF

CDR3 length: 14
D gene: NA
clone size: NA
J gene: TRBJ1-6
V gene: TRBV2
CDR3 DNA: TGTGCCAGCAGTGACCTGGGCAGCAGGTCACCCCTCCACTTT
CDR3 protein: CASSDLGSRSPLHF

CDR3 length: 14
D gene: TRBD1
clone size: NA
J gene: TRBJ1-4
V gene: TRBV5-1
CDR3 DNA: TGCGCCAGCAGCTTGGGGACAGGTGTTGAAAAACTGTTTTTT
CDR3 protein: CASSLGTGVEKLFF

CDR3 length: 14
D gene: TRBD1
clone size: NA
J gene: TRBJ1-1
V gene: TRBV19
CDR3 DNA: TGTGCCAGTAGTACGACAGGGAAGAACACTGAAACTTTCTTT
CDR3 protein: CASSTTGKNTETFF

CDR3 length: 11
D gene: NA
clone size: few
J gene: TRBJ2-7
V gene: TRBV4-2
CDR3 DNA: TGTGCCAGCAGCCAAGGGAGTGAGCAGTACTTC
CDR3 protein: CASSQGSEQYF

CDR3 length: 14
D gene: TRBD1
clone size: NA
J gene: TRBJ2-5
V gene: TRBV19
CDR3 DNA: TGTGCCAGTAGCACCCTGGACAGGTCAGGGACCCAGTACTTC
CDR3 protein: CASSTLDRSGTQYF

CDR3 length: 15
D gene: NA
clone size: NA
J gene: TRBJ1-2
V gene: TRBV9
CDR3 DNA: TGTGCCAGCAGCGTAGGGGGAGGGGGTCACCATGGCTACACCTTC
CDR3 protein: CASSVGGGGHHGYTF

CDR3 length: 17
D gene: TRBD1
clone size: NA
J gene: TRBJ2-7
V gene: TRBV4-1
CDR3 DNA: TGCGCCAGCAGCCAAGATGGTGGGACAGGGACGCCCTACGAGCAGTACTTC
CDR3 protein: CASSQDGGTGTPYEQYF

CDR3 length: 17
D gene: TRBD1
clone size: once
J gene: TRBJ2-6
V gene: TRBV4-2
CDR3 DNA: TGTGCCAGCAGCCAAGCCGACAGGGGGGCTGGGGCCAACGTCCTGACTTTC
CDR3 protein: CASSQADRGAGANVLTF

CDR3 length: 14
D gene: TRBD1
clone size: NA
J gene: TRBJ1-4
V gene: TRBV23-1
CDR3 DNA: TGCGCCAGCAGGGGGACAGACGACGATGAAAAACTGTTTTTT
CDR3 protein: CASRGTDDDEKLFF

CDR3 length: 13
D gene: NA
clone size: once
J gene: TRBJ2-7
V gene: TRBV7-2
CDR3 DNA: TGTGCCAGCAGCCCCGGCGGTTCCTACGAGCAGTACTTC
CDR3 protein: CASSPGGSYEQYF

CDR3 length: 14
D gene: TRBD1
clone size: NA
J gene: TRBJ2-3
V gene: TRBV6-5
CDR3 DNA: TGTGCCAGCAACCCTAACAGGGGGCCCGGTGCGCAGTATTTT
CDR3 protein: CASNPNRGPGAQYF

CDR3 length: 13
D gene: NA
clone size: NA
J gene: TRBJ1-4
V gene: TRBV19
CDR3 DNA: TGTGCCAGTAGTAGGCAGGGAAAGGAAAAACTGTTTTTT
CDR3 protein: CASSRQGKEKLFF

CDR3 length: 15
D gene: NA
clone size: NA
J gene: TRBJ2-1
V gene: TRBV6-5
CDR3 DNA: TGTGCCAGCAGCTATAGCGGACTCGGGTACAATGAGCAGTTCTTC
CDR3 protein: CASSYSGLGYNEQFF

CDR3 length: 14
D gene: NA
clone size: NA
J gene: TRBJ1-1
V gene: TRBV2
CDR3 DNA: TGTGCCAGCATCCCAGGGGCAGCGAACACTGAAGCTTTCTTT
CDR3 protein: CASIPGAANTEAFF

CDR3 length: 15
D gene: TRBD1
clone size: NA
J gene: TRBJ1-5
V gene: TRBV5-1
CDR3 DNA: TGCGCCAGCAGCTTGGAAGGACAGGAAAATCAGCCCCAGCATTTT
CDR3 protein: CASSLEGQENQPQHF

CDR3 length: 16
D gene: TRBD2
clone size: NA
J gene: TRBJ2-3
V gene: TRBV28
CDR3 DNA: TGTGCCAGCAGTTCGTATAGCGGGGCCGGCACAGATACGCAGTATTTT
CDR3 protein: CASSSYSGAGTDTQYF

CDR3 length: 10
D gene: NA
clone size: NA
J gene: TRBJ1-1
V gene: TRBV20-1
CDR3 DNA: TGCAGTGCCCCGGAGACTGAAGCTTTCTTT
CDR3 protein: CSAPETEAFF

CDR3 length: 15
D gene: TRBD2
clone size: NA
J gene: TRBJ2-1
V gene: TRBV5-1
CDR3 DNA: TGCGCCAGCAGCGCCCTAGCGGGGGCATACAATGAGCAGTTCTTC
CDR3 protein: CASSALAGAYNEQFF

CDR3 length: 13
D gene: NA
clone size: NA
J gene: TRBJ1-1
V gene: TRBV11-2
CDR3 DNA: TGTGCCAGCAGCTTCCAGGAGAACACTGAAGCTTTCTTT
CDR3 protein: CASSFQENTEAFF

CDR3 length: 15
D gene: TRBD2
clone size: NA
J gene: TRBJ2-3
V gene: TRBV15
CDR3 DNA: TGTGCCACCAGAGCAGCGGGAGGGACCACAGATACGCAGTATTTT
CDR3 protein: CATRAAGGTTDTQYF

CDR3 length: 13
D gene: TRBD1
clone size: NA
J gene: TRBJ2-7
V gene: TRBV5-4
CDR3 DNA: TGTGCCAGCAGCTCGACAGGGTTTGAAGAGCAGTACTTC
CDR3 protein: CASSSTGFEEQYF

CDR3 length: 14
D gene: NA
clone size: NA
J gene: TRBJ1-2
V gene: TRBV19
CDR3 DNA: TGTGCCAGTAGTCGCGGGACCCCAAACTATGGCTACACCTTC
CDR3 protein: CASSRGTPNYGYTF

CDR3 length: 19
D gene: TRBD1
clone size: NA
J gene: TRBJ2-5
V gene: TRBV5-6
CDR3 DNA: TGTGCCAGCAGCTTAAACCCCACCCGTTCAAGCAGGGGGCGAGAGACCCAGTACTTC
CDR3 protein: CASSLNPTRSSRGRETQYF

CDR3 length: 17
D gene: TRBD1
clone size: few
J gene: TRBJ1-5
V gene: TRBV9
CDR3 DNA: TGTGCCAGCAGCCCCCGGGACAGGCCTACCCTTAATCAGCCCCAGCATTTT
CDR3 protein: CASSPRDRPTLNQPQHF

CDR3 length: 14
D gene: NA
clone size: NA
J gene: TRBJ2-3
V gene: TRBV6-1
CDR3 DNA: TGTGCCAGCAGGACTTCTACCCCCTCAGATACGCAGTATTTT
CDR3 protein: CASRTSTPSDTQYF

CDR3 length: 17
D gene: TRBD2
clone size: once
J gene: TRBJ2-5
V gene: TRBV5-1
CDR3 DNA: TGCGCCAGCACTAAACAAGGACTAGCGGGGGGGGGAGAGACCCAGTACTTC
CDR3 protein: CASTKQGLAGGGETQYF

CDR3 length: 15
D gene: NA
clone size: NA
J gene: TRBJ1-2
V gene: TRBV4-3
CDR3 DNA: TGCGCCAGCAGCCAAGAGCGGACCGGGAGCTATGGCTACACCTTC
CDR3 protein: CASSQERTGSYGYTF

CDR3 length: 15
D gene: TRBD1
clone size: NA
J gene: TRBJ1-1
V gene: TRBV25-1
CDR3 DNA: TGTGCCAGCAGTCCCCCCCGGGACAGGACCCTTGAAGCTTTCTTT
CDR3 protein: CASSPPRDRTLEAFF

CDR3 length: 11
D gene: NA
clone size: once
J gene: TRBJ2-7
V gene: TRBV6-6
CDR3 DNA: TGTGCCAGCAGCCCGTACTACGAGCAGTACTTC
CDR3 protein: CASSPYYEQYF

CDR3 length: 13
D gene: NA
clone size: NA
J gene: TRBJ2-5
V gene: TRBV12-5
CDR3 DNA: TGTGCTAGTGGCCCCGGAGCACAAGAGACCCAGTACTTC
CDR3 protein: CASGPGAQETQYF